The sequence of this T cell receptor beta chain was determined in a study of cytotoxic CD8 clonotypes in ibrutinib-treated CLL. Overall study context: After median about 69 months, about 14 stayed in remission, about 12 progressed; responses roughly 25 partial, 2 complete.

Only in-frame clones appear in the TCRdb table, and some are missing; sequencing was by immunoSEQ multiplex PCR. The data contain approximately 22,000 clones, 70% to 80% of them singletons. Details on this clone: No antigen is known for it.

Study outcomes and limitations: At baseline, clonality was higher than in age-matched healthy donors and correlated with CD8+ counts. Public clonotypes proved infrequent, and on treatment they shrank or remained steady. Whereas clonality rose at ibrutinib response, it declined toward baseline at progression.

The CDR3 extends over 13 amino acids. Germline CDR1 KGHSH, CDR2 LQKENI. V shed 5 bases, J shed 5 bases, and the junction held 5 bases outside the gene matches. The specimen comprised PBMCs, sampled before ibrutinib treatment. The chain joins TRBV18 to TRBJ2-7, with TRBD1 identical over 8 bases. The sequence came from a human donor with chronic lymphocytic leukemia. DNA of the CDR3: TGTGCCAGCTCAGGTGGGACAGGCGACGAGCAGTACTTC. Translation: CASSGGTGDEQYF.